The 15 T cell receptor beta chains below all came from one sample that was sequenced in a study of a mutant IDH1 vaccine in newly diagnosed glioma. Here immunoSEQ multiplex PCR was the method, and the copy in TCRdb shows in-frame clones only, minus some. The sample has about 59,000 clones; about 90% are singletons. Noted time point: baseline, week 1 (first vaccination visit). As to treatment: pre-vaccination baseline after standard-of-care therapy. The starting material was PBMCs, obtained from a glioma patient treated with radiotherapy, temozolomide or both. These receptors all come from a man in his forties or fifties with glioma.

The chain links TRBV5-4 to TRBJ1-3; D gene ambiguous. This CDR3 comprises 12 residues. Trimming took off 0 bases at V and 4 bases at J, with 2 bases between the two ends. Germline V gene sequence: CDR1 SGHNT, CDR2 YYREEE (reference sequence). CDR3 coding DNA: TGTGCCAGCAGCTTGGCAGGAAACACCATATATTTT. Translating gives CASSLAGNTIYF.

The V call is TRBV9, the J call TRBJ1-6, with D perhaps TRBD1 (5 bases). The CDR3 has 15 residues. The V end lost 5 bases, the J end lost 6 bases, and 15 bases lay between the germline ends. Germline V gene sequence: CDR1 SGDLS, CDR2 YYNGEE. Here the CDR3 reads CASSASGQLNSPLHF. CDR3 in DNA: TGTGCCAGCAGTGCTTCCGGACAACTTAATTCACCCCTCCACTTT.

The rearrangement uses TRBV28 and TRBJ1-1; D perhaps matches TRBD1 (6 bases). Trimming cost V 5 bases and J 6 bases, with 16 bases left between them. There are 14 residues in the CDR3. Germline V lookup: CDR1 MDHEN, CDR2 SYDVKM. In DNA, the CDR3 is TGTGCCAGCAGTCCCCGACAGGCTCGGGCTGAAGCTTTCTTT. Its translation is CASSPRQARAEAFF. The entire variable domain, with the rest obtained from reference TRBV28 and TRBJ1-1, is as follows: DVKVTQSSRYLVKRTGEKVFLECVQDMDHENMFWYRQDPGLGLRLIYFSYDVKMKEKGDIPEGYSVSREKKERFSLILESASTNQTSMYLCASSPRQARAEAFFGQGTRLTVV.

The gene calls are TRBV5-6 and TRBJ1-3; 7 bases fit TRBD1. V trimming: 2 bases; J trimming: 4 bases; junction bases outside the gene matches: 9. The CDR3 contains 16 residues. CDR1 SGHDT and CDR2 YYEEEE come from the germline V gene. The CDR3 bases are TGTGCCAGCAGCTTCTCGCCCACAGGGGACGGAAACACCATATATTTT. Its translation: CASSFSPTGDGNTIYF.

This clone appeared a few times. J is TRBJ2-5 and V is TRBV5-1; D not certain. V was trimmed by 5 bases and J by 1 base, leaving 9 bases between them. CDR1 is SGHRS, CDR2 YFSETQ, per germline. The CDR3 covers 13 residues. In DNA, the CDR3 is TGCGCCAGCAGACTCCAGCGCCAAGAGACCCAGTACTTC. Protein: CASRLQRQETQYF.

The chain combines TRBV11-3 with TRBJ2-7, with D possibly TRBD2 on 5 matching bases. Looked up from germline, CDR1 is SGHNT and CDR2 is YENEEA. V dropped 5 bases and J dropped 2 bases, with 13 bases sitting between them. The CDR3 loop spans 14 amino acids. The CDR3 DNA reads TGTGCCAGCAGCGCCCGGGAACGGCCCTACGAGCAGTACTTC. Protein product: CASSARERPYEQYF.

This chain links TRBV2 with TRBJ1-1, with no clear D. This CDR3 region has 16 residues. The ends were cut back, 6 bases at V and 1 base at J, with 18 bases in the middle. Per germline, CDR1 SNHLY and CDR2 FYNNEI. The CDR3 here is CASRSSIGVPNTEAFF. CDR3 bases: TGTGCCAGCAGGTCGTCTATTGGGGTCCCGAACACTGAAGCTTTCTTT.

CDR3 bases: TGTGCCAGCAGCCAATCGGAGGGGGCCTACGAGCAGTACTTC. This translates into CASSQSEGAYEQYF. V and J are TRBV16 and TRBJ2-7; the D call may be TRBD1 or TRBD2 (6 bases each). V lost 0 bases to trimming and J lost 2 bases, with 8 bases between them. This CDR3 contains 14 residues. Per the germline V gene, CDR1 is KGHSY and CDR2 is FQNENV.

The V call is TRBV6-6, the J call TRBJ1-4; possible D gene TRBD1, 6 bases. The V and J ends lost 7 bases and 0 bases respectively, with 9 bases between them. Per germline, CDR1 MNHNY and CDR2 SVGAGI (reference sequence). The CDR3 is 14 amino acids. In DNA, the CDR3 is TGTGCCAGCATGGGGGCGACAACTAATGAAAAACTGTTTTTT. This gives the protein CASMGATTNEKLFF.

This chain links TRBV18 with TRBJ2-2; 7 bases align to TRBD1. The germline CDR1 and CDR2 sequences are KGHSH and LQKENI. The CDR3 is 15 residues long. The ends lost 1 base at V and 10 bases at J; junction bases unmatched: 9. CDR3 loop: CASSPRDSSSEELFF. In DNA form, the CDR3 reads TGTGCCAGCTCACCACGGGACAGTTCTTCGGAGGAGCTGTTTTTT.

The gene calls are TRBV11-2 and TRBJ2-1; D uncertain. Deletions cut 5 bases from V and 9 bases from J, with 14 bases between. Germline CDR1 SGHAT, CDR2 FQNNGV. The CDR3 runs to 13 residues. In DNA form, the CDR3 reads TGTGCCAGCAGCCCTGGCCTCGGCAGTGAGCAGTTCTTC. Translation gives CASSPGLGSEQFF.

The rearrangement uses TRBV2 and TRBJ1-1, with 7 bases identical to TRBD1. V lost 6 bases, J lost 4 bases, and 8 bases stayed unmatched. CDR1 and CDR2 from the germline V gene are SNHLY and FYNNEI. This CDR3 spans 14 amino acids. For the CDR3, the DNA is TGTGCCAGCAGCCGTGACAGGGTTGTCACTGAAGCTTTCTTT. Translation gives CASSRDRVVTEAFF.

The chain employs TRBV9 and TRBJ1-3; 7 bases are a match to TRBD1. V lost 0 bases to trimming and J lost 4 bases; unmatched junction nucleotides: 10. Germline CDR1 SGDLS, CDR2 YYNGEE. This CDR3 has 17 amino acids. CDR3 amino acids: CASSVADRAATGNTIYF. Here the CDR3 DNA reads TGTGCCAGCAGCGTAGCCGACAGGGCAGCAACAGGAAACACCATATATTTT.

The rearrangement links TRBV7-8 to TRBJ2-1; D is unclear. Per the germline V gene, CDR1 is SGHVS and CDR2 is FQNEAQ. This CDR3 contains 13 residues. The V and J ends lost 2 bases and 4 bases respectively, with 6 bases between them. The CDR3 sequence is CASSLLGYNEQFF. CDR3 in DNA: TGTGCCAGCAGCTTACTAGGATACAATGAGCAGTTCTTC. Full variable domain (remainder filled in from reference TRBV7-8 and TRBJ2-1): GAGVSQSPRYKVAKRGQDVALRCDPISGHVSLFWYQQALGQGPEFLTYFQNEAQLDKSGLPSDRFFAERPEGSVSTLKIQRTQQEDSAVYLCASSLLGYNEQFFGPGTRLTVL.

This chain joins TRBV19 and TRBJ1-6, with 8 bases that match TRBD1. The germline V gene encodes CDR1 LNHDA and CDR2 SQIVND (reference sequence). CDR3 length: 15 residues. The trim removed 4 bases at V and 9 bases at J, leaving 8 bases unmatched. For the CDR3, the DNA is TGTGCCAGTAGTAACGGACAGGGCGGGATTTCACCCCTCCACTTT. It specifies CASSNGQGGISPLHF.